A single sample is the source of the 6 T cell receptor beta chains below, sequenced in a study of CD8+CD57+ T cells in acquired aplastic anemia. In patients chosen for sequencing, flow cytometry had shown CD8+CD57+ cell expansion. TCR beta VDJ and CDR3 were profiled, and genomic DNA was the template. TCRdb reprocessed the reads with MiXCR, giving one entry per CDR3 protein. Seen here are approximately 250,000 distinct CDR3 sequences, approximately 80% observed once, and the top ten hold 35% to 50%. The material sequenced was sorted CD4+, CD8+, or CD8+CD57+ T cells (not recorded which) from PBMCs. Every receptor here comes from a human donor with aplastic anemia.

This chain uses TRBV5-1 with TRBJ2-3, with D maybe TRBD2 (6 bases). This CDR3 spans 14 amino acids. From germline, CDR1 is SGHRS and CDR2 YFSETQ. Between the trimmed V and J ends, which lost 2 bases and 8 bases, there was a span of 15 bases. CDR3 residues: CASSFEGGTGTQYF. As DNA, the CDR3 is TGCGCCAGCAGCTTTGAGGGAGGCACCGGTACGCAGTATTTT.

The chain couples TRBV15 to TRBJ2-5, with no clear D. Germline values: CDR1 LNHNV, CDR2 YYDKDF (reference sequence). V lost 3 bases, J lost 8 bases, and 7 bases lay in between. CDR3 length equals 11 residues. The CDR3 coding sequence is TGTGCCACCAGCAGCGGTCGAACCCAGTACTTC. Residues: CATSSGRTQYF.

This clonotype was observed a single time. The genes are TRBV5-8 and TRBJ1-2; tentative D call: TRBD1 (6 bases). V was clipped by 3 bases and J by 2 bases, with 8 bases between them. Germline V lookup: CDR1 SGHTS, CDR2 YDEGEE. The CDR3 totals 13 residues. CDR3: CASSWQGNYGYTF. CDR3 DNA: TGTGCCAGCAGCTGGCAGGGGAACTATGGCTACACCTTC.

A single count supports this clonotype. The rearrangement joins TRBV7-8 to TRBJ2-7; 7 bases line up with TRBD1. The CDR3 consists of 15 residues. Looked up from germline, CDR1 is SGHVS and CDR2 is FQNEAQ. The V gene end was trimmed by 8 bases and the J gene end by 2 bases; junction bases not matched to a gene: 12. CDR3 sequence: CASCPSGTETYEQYF. In DNA, the CDR3 is TGTGCCAGCTGCCCTTCCGGGACAGAGACCTACGAGCAGTACTTC.

As DNA, the CDR3 is TGTGCCAGCAGCTTGGAGCTTCAGGGTCAGCAGTACGTC. Residues: CASSLELQGQQYV. This chain joins TRBV7-2 and TRBJ2-7; tentatively, D is TRBD1 (5 bases). The germline CDR1 and CDR2 sequences are SGHTA and FQGNSA. CDR3 length: 13 residues. Trimming stripped 3 bases from V and 8 bases from J, with 14 bases between.

This chain uses TRBV7-8 with TRBJ2-1; 8 bases fit TRBD2. CDR1 SGHVS and CDR2 FQNEAQ come from the germline V gene. CDR3 length: 16 residues. The ends lost 3 bases at V and 12 bases at J; junction bases unmatched: 16. The CDR3 sequence is CASSFHPGGGTVAQFF. The CDR3 bases are TGTGCCAGCAGCTTTCATCCAGGCGGGGGGACCGTTGCGCAGTTCTTC.